Listed below are T cell receptor beta chains from one sample, sequenced in a study of T cell responses to AZD1222 COVID-19 vaccine. Sequenced by immunoSEQ multiplex PCR; TCRdb stores in-frame clones only, minus some. The table has some 150,000 clones, over 85% seen once. Sequenced material: peripheral blood, taken 28 days after the second AZD1222 dose. These receptors were taken from an adult who received the AZD1222 COVID-19 vaccine. Both conserved end residues are part of each CDR3. D genes are given only for firm matches. Clone size is shown for a subset of rows, as once, few, many or a class of expanded clone.

CASSQDPGDGAFF TGTGCCAGCAGCCAAGATCCCGGAGATGGAGCTTTCTTT TRBJ1-1 . . TRBV4-2
CASSPLSSGQGSYNEQFF TGTGCCAGCTCACCACTCTCGTCTGGACAGGGCTCCTACAATGAGCAGTTCTTC TRBJ2-1 . TRBD1 TRBV18
CATADERWDEQYF TGTGCCACCGCTGACGAAAGGTGGGACGAGCAGTACTTC TRBJ2-7 . . TRBV27
CASSLGRRNTEAFF TGTGCCAGCAGCCTTGGGCGGCGGAACACTGAAGCTTTCTTT TRBJ1-1 . . TRBV7-2
CASSIDLGWNTEAFF TGTGCCAGTAGTATAGATCTGGGGTGGAACACTGAAGCTTTCTTT TRBJ1-1 . . TRBV19
CASKAGGYQETQYF TGTGCCAGCAAGGCGGGAGGTTATCAAGAGACCCAGTACTTC TRBJ2-5 . TRBD2 TRBV2
CASSVEGISSEQYF TGTGCCAGCAGTGTTGAGGGTATTTCGAGCGAGCAGTACTTC TRBJ2-7 . . TRBV2
CASSLGLPTEAFF TGCGCCAGCAGCTTGGGTCTGCCCACTGAAGCTTTCTTT TRBJ1-1 few . TRBV5-1
CASSLEIAGDGYTF TGTGCCAGCAGCTTAGAGATTGCGGGGGATGGCTACACCTTC TRBJ1-2 . . TRBV7-9
CASRLDRGHEAFF TGTGCCAGCAGACTAGACAGGGGGCATGAAGCTTTCTTT TRBJ1-1 few TRBD1 TRBV27
CASSQESGTSGRQYF TGTGCCAGCAGCCAGGAGTCCGGGACTAGCGGGAGACAGTACTTC TRBJ2-7 . TRBD2 TRBV4-2
CASSGTVLMNTEAFF TGTGCCAGCAGTGGGACAGTTCTTATGAACACTGAAGCTTTCTTT TRBJ1-1 . TRBD1 TRBV27
CASSLVGGKETQYF TGTGCCAGCAGCTTGGTGGGAGGGAAAGAGACCCAGTACTTC TRBJ2-5 . TRBD2 TRBV5-6
CASRPTWALSNEQFF TGTGCCAGCAGGCCCACCTGGGCCCTCAGCAATGAGCAGTTCTTC TRBJ2-1 . . TRBV2
CASSKGLAGVGTGELFF TGTGCCAGTAGTAAGGGACTAGCGGGAGTAGGCACCGGGGAGCTGTTTTTT TRBJ2-2 . TRBD2 TRBV19
CASSQSIGTGPEAFF TGCGCCAGCAGCCAATCGATTGGGACAGGGCCTGAAGCTTTCTTT TRBJ1-1 . TRBD1 TRBV4-1
CASSHGLAGVHEQYF TGCGCCAGCAGCCATGGACTAGCGGGAGTTCACGAGCAGTACTTC TRBJ2-7 . TRBD2 TRBV4-3
CASSSGGPTTELFF TGTGCCAGCAGCTCCGGGGGGCCAACGACGGAGCTGTTTTTT TRBJ2-2 . . TRBV9
CASSDKGGYTEAFF TGTGCCAGCAGTGATAAGGGGGGGTACACTGAAGCTTTCTTT TRBJ1-1 . . TRBV2
CASSRHLAGGPSNEQFF TGTGCCAGCAGCCGTCATCTAGCGGGAGGGCCGAGCAATGAGCAGTTCTTC TRBJ2-1 . TRBD2 TRBV6-4
CASSWSGNEQYF TGTGCCAGCAGCTGGTCTGGCAACGAGCAGTACTTC TRBJ2-7 . . TRBV11-2
CAISEGPPYAYGYTF TGTGCCATCAGTGAAGGGCCCCCGTACGCCTATGGCTACACCTTC TRBJ1-2 . . TRBV10-3
CASSLRESTQYF TGTGCCAGCAGCTTACGGGAGAGTACGCAGTATTTT TRBJ2-3 . . TRBV5-4
CASFPSGLAGFTDTQYF TGTGCCAGCTTCCCTTCGGGACTAGCGGGATTCACAGATACGCAGTATTTT TRBJ2-3 once TRBD2 TRBV18
CASSLNAEAFF TGTGCCAGCAGCTTGAACGCTGAAGCTTTCTTT TRBJ1-1 . . TRBV5-6
CASSLIRTSTDTQYF TGTGCCAGCAGCTTGATAAGGACCAGCACAGATACGCAGTATTTT TRBJ2-3 . . TRBV7-6
CASSPLGQSRNEQFF TGTGCCAGCAGTCCACTGGGACAAAGCCGGAATGAGCAGTTCTTC TRBJ2-1 . . TRBV7-9
CASSQGVGPNQPQHF TGTGCCAGCAGCCAGGGTGTTGGGCCCAATCAGCCCCAGCATTTT TRBJ1-5 once . TRBV7-6
CASSRGTGGPTAYEQYF TGTGCCAGCAGCCGAGGGACAGGGGGCCCAACGGCCTACGAGCAGTACTTC TRBJ2-7 . TRBD1 TRBV5-5
CAWSRTTRTEAFF TGTGCCTGGAGTCGGACGACTCGTACTGAAGCTTTCTTT TRBJ1-1 . . TRBV30
CASSLANRNGYTF TGTGCCAGCAGCTTAGCGAACCGCAATGGCTACACCTTC TRBJ1-2 . . TRBV11-2
CASSGTSGAEQYF TGCGCCAGCAGCGGGACTAGCGGGGCTGAGCAGTACTTC TRBJ2-7 . TRBD2 TRBV23-1
CASSYEGQGAPNQPQHF TGTGCCAGCAGTTACGAAGGACAGGGGGCTCCCAATCAGCCCCAGCATTTT TRBJ1-5 few TRBD1 TRBV6-2/TRBV6-3
CASSPTGTGGETQYF TGTGCCAGCAGCCCCACCGGGACAGGTGGCGAGACCCAGTACTTC TRBJ2-5 many TRBD1 TRBV7-3
CASSESVYSNQPQHF TGTGCCAGCAGTGAGTCGGTATATAGCAATCAGCCCCAGCATTTT TRBJ1-5 . . TRBV6-1
CACLPGQRNTEAFF TGTGCCTGCCTCCCGGGACAGCGTAACACTGAAGCTTTCTTT TRBJ1-1 . TRBD1 TRBV30
CASRVTEETQYF TGTGCCAGCAGGGTGACAGAAGAGACCCAGTACTTC TRBJ2-5 . . TRBV2
CASSPNRADTEAFF TGTGCCAGCAGTCCGAACAGGGCCGACACTGAAGCTTTCTTT TRBJ1-1 . . TRBV6-6
CALSSGGENIQYF TGTGCCTTATCTTCGGGGGGCGAAAACATTCAGTACTTC TRBJ2-4 . . TRBV30
CASSPYSSTGELFF TGTGCCAGCTCACCATACAGCTCCACCGGGGAGCTGTTTTTT TRBJ2-2 . . TRBV18
CASSPRAIGGYTF TGTGCCAGCAGCCCCAGGGCTATAGGAGGCTACACCTTC TRBJ1-2 . . TRBV6-2/TRBV6-3
CATTGTGDGYTF TGTGCCACCACCGGGACAGGGGATGGCTACACCTTC TRBJ1-2 . TRBD1 TRBV28
CASSPTVSSYEQYF TGTGCCAGTAGTCCTACGGTAAGCTCCTACGAGCAGTACTTC TRBJ2-7 . . TRBV19
CASSGDRIQGYGYTF TGTGCCAGCAGTGGTGACAGGATTCAAGGCTATGGCTACACCTTC TRBJ1-2 few . TRBV2
CASSLLTSGYEQYF TGTGCCAGCAGCTTACTGACTAGCGGGTACGAGCAGTACTTC TRBJ2-7 few TRBD2 TRBV5-6